A selection of T cell receptor beta chains follows, all from one sample in a study of blood T cell repertoires in COVID-19. The table came from immunoSEQ multiplex PCR; TCRdb's copy has only in-frame clones and leaves some out. The data contain about 150,000 clones, 80% to 90% of them seen just once; the ten biggest clones take up roughly 14%. Material for sequencing was peripheral blood. These receptors were obtained from a woman in her thirties or forties with acute or convalescent COVID-19. The CDR3 runs from the conserved cysteine through the conserved F or W. The order of the fields is V gene, clone size, D gene, J gene, CDR3 DNA, CDR3 protein. A D gene is named only where the DNA matches it firmly. Some rows have no size entry. The others give once, few or many, or a class for an expanded clone.

v_gene: TRBV11-1
abundance: .
d_gene: TRBD1
j_gene: TRBJ1-2
CDR3nt: TGTGCCAGCAGTCGAAGGACAGGGCACTATGGCTACACCTTC
CDR3aa: CASSRRTGHYGYTF

v_gene: TRBV13
abundance: .
d_gene: TRBD1
j_gene: TRBJ2-7
CDR3nt: TGTGCCAGCAGCTACTCACAGGGGCACGAGCAGTACTTC
CDR3aa: CASSYSQGHEQYF

v_gene: TRBV3-1/TRBV3-2
abundance: .
d_gene: TRBD2
j_gene: TRBJ2-7
CDR3nt: TGTGCCAGCAGCCACGGGACTAGCGGAACCTACGAGCAGTACTTC
CDR3aa: CASSHGTSGTYEQYF

v_gene: TRBV3-1/TRBV3-2
abundance: .
d_gene: .
j_gene: TRBJ1-4
CDR3nt: TGTGCCAGCAGAGTCTTATCCAGCTCGGGGAAACTGTTTTTT
CDR3aa: CASRVLSSSGKLFF

v_gene: TRBV7-8
abundance: .
d_gene: .
j_gene: TRBJ1-1
CDR3nt: TGTGCCAGCAGCGTGACAGCAAAGAACACTGAAGCTTTCTTT
CDR3aa: CASSVTAKNTEAFF

v_gene: TRBV9
abundance: .
d_gene: .
j_gene: TRBJ2-7
CDR3nt: TGTGCCAGCAGCGCCCTGCCAGGTCCCTCCTACGAGCAGTACTTC
CDR3aa: CASSALPGPSYEQYF

v_gene: TRBV7-8
abundance: .
d_gene: .
j_gene: TRBJ1-1
CDR3nt: TGTGCCAGCAGCTTAGCCACCAGGCTGAACACTGAAGCTTTCTTT
CDR3aa: CASSLATRLNTEAFF

v_gene: TRBV5-1
abundance: .
d_gene: .
j_gene: TRBJ1-1
CDR3nt: TGCGCCAGCAGCTTGGTAGCAATGAACACTGAAGCTTTCTTT
CDR3aa: CASSLVAMNTEAFF

v_gene: TRBV18
abundance: .
d_gene: .
j_gene: TRBJ1-3
CDR3nt: TGTGCCAGCTCACCACCACTATCTGGAAACACCATATATTTT
CDR3aa: CASSPPLSGNTIYF

v_gene: TRBV10-3
abundance: .
d_gene: TRBD2
j_gene: TRBJ2-2
CDR3nt: TGTGCCGCCAGAACTAGCGGGGGGGCCTACACCGGGGAGCTGTTTTTT
CDR3aa: CAARTSGGAYTGELFF

v_gene: TRBV24-1
abundance: .
d_gene: .
j_gene: TRBJ2-5
CDR3nt: TGTGCCACCAGTGCAGAGGGTTTTGGGACCCAGTACTTC
CDR3aa: CATSAEGFGTQYF

v_gene: TRBV27
abundance: once
d_gene: .
j_gene: TRBJ1-5
CDR3nt: TGTGCCAGCAGCTTAACTAGGGAGTTCAATCAGCCCCAGCATTTT
CDR3aa: CASSLTREFNQPQHF

v_gene: TRBV19
abundance: .
d_gene: .
j_gene: TRBJ1-1
CDR3nt: TGTGCCAGTAGTATAGACAGGGTTGGCACTGAAGCTTTCTTT
CDR3aa: CASSIDRVGTEAFF

v_gene: TRBV7-8
abundance: .
d_gene: .
j_gene: TRBJ1-2
CDR3nt: TGTGCCAGCAGCGCGCTACAGGCGCGGGGCTACACCTTC
CDR3aa: CASSALQARGYTF

v_gene: TRBV4-1
abundance: few
d_gene: .
j_gene: TRBJ1-6
CDR3nt: TGCGCCAGCAGCCAAGATCCGGTAGATAATTCACCCCTCCACTTT
CDR3aa: CASSQDPVDNSPLHF

v_gene: TRBV18
abundance: .
d_gene: TRBD1
j_gene: TRBJ2-7
CDR3nt: TGTGCCAGCTCACTTAACAGGGGGCCCTACGAGCAGTACTTC
CDR3aa: CASSLNRGPYEQYF

v_gene: TRBV2
abundance: .
d_gene: .
j_gene: TRBJ2-3
CDR3nt: TGTGCCAGCAGTGTTGGGTCGACCCCAGCGGGCCATTATACGCAGTATTTT
CDR3aa: CASSVGSTPAGHYTQYF

v_gene: TRBV9
abundance: .
d_gene: .
j_gene: TRBJ2-7
CDR3nt: TGTGCCAGCAGCGTAGCACAGGGCTCCTACGAGCAGTACTTC
CDR3aa: CASSVAQGSYEQYF

v_gene: TRBV13
abundance: .
d_gene: .
j_gene: TRBJ1-1
CDR3nt: TGTGCCAGCAGCTTTTTGGCGGAAAACACTGAAGCTTTCTTT
CDR3aa: CASSFLAENTEAFF

v_gene: TRBV11-3
abundance: .
d_gene: .
j_gene: TRBJ2-3
CDR3nt: TGTGCCAGCAGCGGCGACGGACAAAGCACAGATACGCAGTATTTT
CDR3aa: CASSGDGQSTDTQYF

v_gene: TRBV5-1
abundance: .
d_gene: TRBD2
j_gene: TRBJ2-3
CDR3nt: TGCGCCAGCAGTTCGGGGGGGAACACAGATACGCAGTATTTT
CDR3aa: CASSSGGNTDTQYF

v_gene: TRBV6-1
abundance: .
d_gene: TRBD2
j_gene: TRBJ2-7
CDR3nt: TGTGCCAGCAGTGAACTGCCTAGCGGATCCTACGAGCAGTACTTC
CDR3aa: CASSELPSGSYEQYF

v_gene: TRBV5-1
abundance: .
d_gene: TRBD2
j_gene: TRBJ2-7
CDR3nt: TGCGCCAGCAGAAACGGACTAGCGGGATCTTACGAGCAGTACTTC
CDR3aa: CASRNGLAGSYEQYF

v_gene: TRBV30
abundance: .
d_gene: TRBD2
j_gene: TRBJ2-3
CDR3nt: TGTGCCTGGAGCGGAGCGGGAGGGGCGGATACGCAGTATTTT
CDR3aa: CAWSGAGGADTQYF

v_gene: TRBV24-1
abundance: .
d_gene: TRBD2
j_gene: TRBJ2-3
CDR3nt: TGTGCCACCAGTGATCCAGGGACTAGCGGGATCGCAGATACGCAGTATTTT
CDR3aa: CATSDPGTSGIADTQYF

v_gene: TRBV4-1
abundance: .
d_gene: TRBD1
j_gene: TRBJ1-5
CDR3nt: TGCGCCAGCAGCCAAGAAGGAGGAGGGGGCCATGGCCAGCCCCAGCATTTT
CDR3aa: CASSQEGGGGHGQPQHF

v_gene: TRBV24-1
abundance: .
d_gene: .
j_gene: TRBJ1-2
CDR3nt: TGTGCCACCGACAGCTATGGCTACACCTTC
CDR3aa: CATDSYGYTF

v_gene: TRBV4-1
abundance: .
d_gene: .
j_gene: TRBJ1-4
CDR3nt: TGCGCCAGCAGCCAAGATCCCCAGGGCTCGGCTAATGAAAAACTGTTTTTT
CDR3aa: CASSQDPQGSANEKLFF

v_gene: TRBV9
abundance: .
d_gene: TRBD1
j_gene: TRBJ1-4
CDR3nt: TGTGCCAGCAGCGACGCCACCGGGACAGCTAATGAAAAACTGTTTTTT
CDR3aa: CASSDATGTANEKLFF

v_gene: TRBV25-1
abundance: .
d_gene: .
j_gene: TRBJ1-1
CDR3nt: TGTGCCAGCAGTGAAGACAGCTCGAGGGCTTTCTTT
CDR3aa: CASSEDSSRAFF

v_gene: TRBV7-9
abundance: .
d_gene: .
j_gene: TRBJ2-1
CDR3nt: TGTGCCAGCAGCTTCCTCACAGGGCTCACTGACAATGAGCAGTTCTTC
CDR3aa: CASSFLTGLTDNEQFF

v_gene: TRBV24-1
abundance: .
d_gene: TRBD1
j_gene: TRBJ2-5
CDR3nt: TGTGCCACCAGTGATCTACGACAGGGAGAGACCCAGTACTTC
CDR3aa: CATSDLRQGETQYF

v_gene: TRBV18
abundance: .
d_gene: TRBD2
j_gene: TRBJ2-5
CDR3nt: TGTGCCAGCTCTCCTGGACTAGCGGAGACCCAGTACTTC
CDR3aa: CASSPGLAETQYF

v_gene: TRBV19
abundance: .
d_gene: .
j_gene: TRBJ1-5
CDR3nt: TGTGCCAGTAGTCTTGGGCATAGCAATCAGCCCCAGCATTTT
CDR3aa: CASSLGHSNQPQHF

v_gene: TRBV7-6
abundance: .
d_gene: TRBD1
j_gene: TRBJ1-1
CDR3nt: TGTGCCAGCAGCTTAGCAGAATTCAGGGGGCTGAACACTGAAGCTTTCTTT
CDR3aa: CASSLAEFRGLNTEAFF

v_gene: TRBV11-2
abundance: .
d_gene: TRBD1
j_gene: TRBJ2-7
CDR3nt: TGTGCCAGCAGCTTATACAGGGGTAAGGGGTACGAGCAGTACTTC
CDR3aa: CASSLYRGKGYEQYF

v_gene: TRBV6-5
abundance: .
d_gene: TRBD2
j_gene: TRBJ2-1
CDR3nt: TGTGCCAGCAGTTACGATGGACTAGCGGGATACAATGAGCAGTTCTTC
CDR3aa: CASSYDGLAGYNEQFF

v_gene: TRBV6-5
abundance: .
d_gene: .
j_gene: TRBJ1-2
CDR3nt: TGTGCCAGCAGTTACTCTCAGGGGACTAACTATGGCTACACCTTC
CDR3aa: CASSYSQGTNYGYTF

v_gene: TRBV7-6
abundance: few
d_gene: .
j_gene: TRBJ1-6
CDR3nt: TGTGCCAGCAGCTTAAGTTTACAAAACAGTTCACCCCTCCACTTT
CDR3aa: CASSLSLQNSSPLHF

v_gene: TRBV28
abundance: once
d_gene: .
j_gene: TRBJ1-6
CDR3nt: TGTGCCAGCACCGAAATCGGGGGGATTTATAATTCACCCCTCCACTTT
CDR3aa: CASTEIGGIYNSPLHF